A selection of T cell receptor beta chains follows, all from one sample in a study of blood T cell repertoires in COVID-19. Produced via immunoSEQ multiplex PCR; TCRdb's table is partial and in-frame only. Altogether more than 80,000 clones are present, 71% being singletons, with the ten largest covering around 0.92%. The sample taken for sequencing was peripheral blood. The receptors stem from a human donor with acute or convalescent COVID-19. The donor label of this sample is uncertain. The CDR3 runs from the conserved cysteine through the conserved F or W. The order of the fields is V gene, J gene, CDR3 protein.

v_call: TRBV4-1
j_call: TRBJ2-5
cdr3_aa: CASSHSLGTVKETQYF

v_call: TRBV6-5
j_call: TRBJ2-7
cdr3_aa: CASKGGWGAYEQYF

v_call: TRBV29-1
j_call: TRBJ2-2
cdr3_aa: CSVAGGRANTGELFF

v_call: TRBV7-4
j_call: TRBJ1-5
cdr3_aa: CASSLKLQWTASNQPQHF

v_call: TRBV6-5
j_call: TRBJ2-2
cdr3_aa: CATGQGVTGELFF

v_call: TRBV14
j_call: TRBJ1-1
cdr3_aa: CASSPTKGDGTEAFF

v_call: TRBV12-3/TRBV12-4
j_call: TRBJ1-2
cdr3_aa: CASSLTAYGYTF

v_call: TRBV6-6
j_call: TRBJ2-7
cdr3_aa: CASNQAGNYEQYF

v_call: TRBV9
j_call: TRBJ2-5
cdr3_aa: CASSALRTGFGETQYF

v_call: TRBV5-1
j_call: TRBJ2-5
cdr3_aa: CASSLTVSPQETQYF

v_call: TRBV6-1
j_call: TRBJ1-2
cdr3_aa: CASSEINLRGYTF

v_call: TRBV7-9
j_call: TRBJ2-5
cdr3_aa: CASSFPRAGAVQETQYF

v_call: TRBV6-2/TRBV6-3
j_call: TRBJ1-6
cdr3_aa: CASRYRTFYNSPLHF

v_call: TRBV3-1/TRBV3-2
j_call: TRBJ2-5
cdr3_aa: CASSLRQATHQYF

v_call: TRBV10-2
j_call: TRBJ2-2
cdr3_aa: CASSPRSTGELFF

v_call: TRBV2
j_call: TRBJ2-2
cdr3_aa: CASSEEGGELFF

v_call: TRBV2
j_call: TRBJ1-4
cdr3_aa: CASMNVGETNEKLFF

v_call: TRBV30
j_call: TRBJ1-5
cdr3_aa: CAWSVAGRAQHF

v_call: TRBV3-1/TRBV3-2
j_call: TRBJ1-3
cdr3_aa: CASSQQMTNSGNTIYF

v_call: TRBV6-5
j_call: TRBJ2-5
cdr3_aa: CASSQQTRGQETQYF

v_call: TRBV5-4
j_call: TRBJ2-3
cdr3_aa: CASRNSLRQGGGTDTQYF

v_call: TRBV7-8
j_call: TRBJ1-2
cdr3_aa: CASSTGQYYGYTF

v_call: TRBV7-6
j_call: TRBJ2-7
cdr3_aa: CASSFPGQGNEQYF

v_call: TRBV18
j_call: TRBJ2-3
cdr3_aa: CASSTNRDTQYF

v_call: TRBV10-2
j_call: TRBJ2-5
cdr3_aa: CASSELAGGPRETQYF

v_call: TRBV19
j_call: TRBJ1-5
cdr3_aa: CASSSGESNQPQHF

v_call: TRBV4-2
j_call: TRBJ2-3
cdr3_aa: CASSPGVDTQYF

v_call: TRBV7-9
j_call: TRBJ2-2
cdr3_aa: CASSPPSGVNTGELFF

v_call: TRBV12-5
j_call: TRBJ2-2
cdr3_aa: CASGSRSGVAGGAGELFF

v_call: TRBV29-1
j_call: TRBJ1-2
cdr3_aa: CSVDRGGANYGYTF

v_call: TRBV18
j_call: TRBJ1-1
cdr3_aa: CASSQTGQGFWGAFF

v_call: TRBV14
j_call: TRBJ1-2
cdr3_aa: CASSQFARGARGYTF

v_call: TRBV9
j_call: TRBJ2-2
cdr3_aa: CASSVGGGTGELFF

v_call: TRBV10-3
j_call: TRBJ1-1
cdr3_aa: CAISEKAGRRGHVAAFF

v_call: TRBV2
j_call: TRBJ2-5
cdr3_aa: CASVPGQGIRGTQYF

v_call: TRBV4-1
j_call: TRBJ1-5
cdr3_aa: CASSQGGDRGNQPQHF

v_call: TRBV5-5
j_call: TRBJ1-6
cdr3_aa: CASSASSYNSPLHF

v_call: TRBV6-1
j_call: TRBJ2-3
cdr3_aa: CASSDRDWQYF

v_call: TRBV10-3
j_call: TRBJ2-7
cdr3_aa: CAISAATTASYEQYF

v_call: TRBV3-1/TRBV3-2
j_call: TRBJ2-5
cdr3_aa: CASSQANPTAETQYF

v_call: TRBV5-1
j_call: TRBJ1-1
cdr3_aa: CASSFYSGKNTEAFF